The clone carrying this TCR beta chain was detected only a few times. Antigen: not known. This entry comes from a study of T-cell reconstitution after alpha-beta-depleted transplantation in children. General study findings and limits: Diversity and T-cell counts at one year after transplant derived mostly from new T cells. Expanded graft clones numbering several hundred reportedly gave rise to alpha-beta T cells about two months after transplant. The study traced high day-60 TCRbeta diversity in some patients to surviving recipient T cells and thymic progenitors.

During its preparation, the TCRbeta library received unique molecular identifiers. MiXCR, applied by TCRdb to the PCR reads, yields one record per CDR3 protein. The table shows approximately 430,000 distinct CDR3 sequences, with about 16% occurring only once. The CDR3 runs to 14 residues. Trimming left V 5 bases short and J 0 bases short, with 11 bases between. This rearrangement joins TRBV12-3 or TRBV12-4 to TRBJ2-7, with D possibly TRBD2 on 6 matching bases. The clonotype originates from a boy in the first two years of life who had a stem cell transplant for Wiskott-Aldrich syndrome, so the T cells may come from the graft donor. The sample here was PBMCs, mostly from graft donor cells, taken 360 days after TCRalphabeta/CD19-depleted stem cell transplant. CDR3 sequence (DNA): TGTGCCAGCAGTCCGCGGGGTTACTCCTACGAGCAGTACTTC. Its translation is CASSPRGYSYEQYF.